This TCR beta chain was obtained from a study of cytomegalovirus exposure and HLA in healthy donors. Per the germline V gene, CDR1 is MNHNS and CDR2 is SASEGT. The CDR3 sequence is 14 residues long. V lost 4 bases and J 8 bases, leaving 12 bases between the germline ends. Healthy donors of bone marrow made up the group. Donors had nominal health at sampling but likely had unrecorded immune exposures. Study-wide findings and caveats: CMV serostatus was the sole immune exposure information available.

PCR employed 60 Vbeta and 13 Jbeta primers. As originally analysed: Unique TCR beta chains numbered approximately 80 million in a later analysis, with about 11 million shared. Repertoires were generated with immunoSEQ multiplex PCR, while TCRdb's copy carries only in-frame clones and drops some. V, J and clone size were drawn from that table, and D and trimming were deduced from the DNA. The sample carries 100,000 to 150,000 clones, over 75% recorded once. Remarks on this clone: What it recognizes is unknown.

The material sequenced was PBMCs. The V and J genes are TRBV6-1 and TRBJ1-6; maybe TRBD1 (6 bases). The receptor was derived from a young man in good health and CMV-seropositive. The CDR3 protein is CASSAAHRDSPLHF. CDR3 nucleotide sequence: TGTGCCAGCAGTGCAGCCCACAGGGATTCACCCCTCCACTTT.